The T cell receptor beta chain described here comes from a study of identical twins. Comment on this clonotype: Its antigen is unknown.

The CDR3 consists of 16 residues. From germline, CDR1 is MNHEY and CDR2 SMNVEV (reference sequence). V lost 2 bases, J lost 0 bases, and 11 bases lay in between. From the 5' RACE reads, TCRdb called clonotypes with MiXCR, one entry per CDR3 protein. Of 1.5 million to 2 million distinct CDR3 sequences listed, 32% are singletons. Overall study results and limits: Memory repertoires showed no such pattern, whereas abundant cord blood beta clonotypes carried fewer insertions.

J is TRBJ1-5 and V is TRBV27; no clear D. Sequencing used cord blood. The sequence came from a newborn girl in good health. CDR3 sequence (DNA): TGTGCCAGCAGTTTAAGAGGCGTCCATAGCAATCAGCCCCAGCATTTT. Protein product: CASSLRGVHSNQPQHF.